Following are 28 T cell receptor beta chains from one sample sequenced in a study of blood T cell repertoires in COVID-19. The repertoire was sequenced with immunoSEQ multiplex PCR; TCRdb's copy has only in-frame clones and lacks some. This repertoire shows roughly 240,000 clones, 70% to 85% found once; its top ten account for about 2.3%. The sequencing sample was made of peripheral blood. The receptors shown here come from a middle-aged man who had recovered from COVID-19.

The chain recombines TRBV4-1 with TRBJ1-5; D remains unclear. From germline, CDR1 is MGHRA and CDR2 YSYEKL. The CDR3 spans 13 residues. Between the trimmed V and J ends, which lost 1 base and 6 bases, there was a span of 7 bases. The DNA of the CDR3 is TGCGCCAGCAGCCAAGTCGCGGGTCAGCCCCAGCATTTT. Protein product: CASSQVAGQPQHF.

Here the CDR3 reads CASSYSRQGSAEAFF. CDR3 DNA: TGTGCCAGCAGTTACTCGAGACAGGGGTCCGCTGAAGCTTTCTTT. This sequence joins TRBV6-5 and TRBJ1-1; 8 nucleotides align to TRBD1. The V segment lost 0 bases and the J segment 6 bases; nucleotides outside the gene matches: 6. Germline CDR1 is MNHEY and CDR2 is SVGAGI. The CDR3 sequence is 15 residues long.

The chain uses TRBV24-1 and TRBJ2-1, with 9 nucleotides matching TRBD2. Germline CDR1 reads KGHDR; CDR2 reads SFDVKD. The V and J ends lost 0 bases and 4 bases, in that order; junction bases with no gene match: 6. The CDR3 runs to 17 residues. The CDR3 is CATSDLRGGRAYNEQFF. CDR3 bases: TGTGCCACCAGTGATTTGCGTGGCGGGAGGGCATACAATGAGCAGTTCTTC.

This clone was recorded once. The chain uses TRBV24-1 and TRBJ2-1; D gene uncertain. The CDR3 has 15 residues. Germline V gives CDR1 KGHDR, CDR2 SFDVKD. The V end was cut by 5 bases, the J end by 7 bases, with 17 bases between. The chain's CDR3 is CATSGGYLSGNEQFF. The CDR3 region has the DNA TGTGCCACCAGTGGCGGCTATCTGAGTGGTAATGAGCAGTTCTTC.

This clone was seen only a few times. The chain joins TRBV19 to TRBJ2-7; 7 nucleotides match TRBD1. Trimming took 4 bases from V and 3 from J; bases not matched to a gene: 6. The CDR3 is 14 amino acids. Per germline, CDR1 LNHDA and CDR2 SQIVND (reference sequence). The CDR3 nucleotides are TGTGCCAGTAGTAAGTGGGACAGTAGCTACGAGCAGTACTTC. Translation: CASSKWDSSYEQYF.

The chain couples TRBV5-1 to TRBJ1-1; 7 bases match TRBD1. Germline V CDR1 and CDR2: SGHRS, YFSETQ. With 2 bases clipped from V and 2 bases from J, the junction kept 9 bases outside the gene matches. The CDR3 is made up of 16 amino acids. In nucleotides, the CDR3 is TGCGCCAGCAGCTTCCAATCCGGGACAGCCAACACTGAAGCTTTCTTT. Its translation is CASSFQSGTANTEAFF. The full variable domain, its missing parts supplied by reference TRBV5-1 and TRBJ1-1, is KAGVTQTPRYLIKTRGQQVTLSCSPISGHRSVSWYQQTPGQGLQFLFEYFSETQRNKGNFPGRFSGRQFSNSRSEMNVSTLELGDSALYLCASSFQSGTANTEAFFGQGTRLTVV.

This chain links TRBV7-2 with TRBJ2-1, with 12 bases that match TRBD2. This CDR3 contains 17 residues. Germline CDR1 and CDR2: SGHTA and FQGNSA. The junction had 7 bases not matched to a gene; V was cut back by 0 bases and J by 7 bases. The CDR3: CASSLAGGTSGWNEQFF. CDR3 in DNA: TGTGCCAGCAGCTTAGCGGGAGGGACTAGCGGGTGGAATGAGCAGTTCTTC.

The chain carries TRBV14 and TRBJ2-5; 9 bases are a match to TRBD2. Unmatched junction bases numbered 7, after V lost 5 bases and J lost 0 bases. CDR3 length equals 16 residues. Germline loops: CDR1 SGHDN, CDR2 FVKESK. The CDR3 sequence is CASSSMRGGNQETQYF. DNA of the CDR3: TGTGCCAGCAGCTCTATGCGGGGGGGAAACCAAGAGACCCAGTACTTC.

This chain connects TRBV4-3 to TRBJ2-1; 9 bases are a match to TRBD2. The ends lost 0 bases at V and 10 bases at J; junction bases unmatched: 4. This CDR3 spans 14 amino acids. Looked up from germline, CDR1 is LGHNA and CDR2 is YSLEER. The CDR3 sequence: CASSQDETSGEQFF. CDR3 coding DNA: TGCGCCAGCAGCCAAGATGAGACTAGCGGCGAGCAGTTCTTC.

This chain uses TRBV4-3 with TRBJ2-3, with a tentative D call TRBD2 (6 bases). This CDR3 has 14 residues. Germline V gene sequence: CDR1 LGHNA, CDR2 YSLEER. Trimming took 4 bases from V and 0 from J, leaving 8 bases between them. The CDR3 here is CASSRRGSTDTQYF. CDR3 DNA sequence: TGCGCCAGCAGCCGGAGGGGTAGCACAGATACGCAGTATTTT.

This CDR3 is CASSWSSINEQFF. CDR3 sequence (DNA): TGCGCCAGCAGCTGGTCTAGCATCAATGAGCAGTTCTTC. The chain joins TRBV5-1 to TRBJ2-1, with D possibly being TRBD2 (5 bases). Trimming stripped 3 bases from V and 6 bases from J, with 10 bases between. The CDR3 runs to 13 residues. Germline V gene data show CDR1 as SGHRS and CDR2 as YFSETQ.

V is TRBV3-1 (or the pseudogene TRBV3-2) and J is TRBJ2-3, with TRBD1 matching 10 bases. Germline CDR1 reads LGHDT; CDR2 reads YNNKEL (reference sequence). The junction had 11 bases not matched to a gene; V was cut back by 1 base and J by 10 bases. The CDR3 has 16 residues. The CDR3 nucleotides are TGTGCCAGCAGCCAAGGGGCGGGACAGGGGTCCTCCGCGCAGTATTTT. Amino acids: CASSQGAGQGSSAQYF.

The V gene is TRBV27, the J gene TRBJ2-7, with 9 bases aligning to TRBD2. Per germline, CDR1 MNHEY and CDR2 SMNVEV (reference sequence). With 6 bases clipped from V and 7 bases from J, the junction kept 13 bases outside the gene matches. This CDR3 region has 15 residues. CDR3 protein: CASSPRPAGGGEQYF. The DNA of the CDR3 is TGTGCCAGCAGCCCGAGGCCAGCGGGGGGTGGGGAGCAGTACTTC.

The chain carries TRBV5-1 and TRBJ2-6; D is possibly TRBD2 (5 bases). Per germline, CDR1 SGHRS and CDR2 YFSETQ. The CDR3 covers 15 residues. The germline V and J ends were trimmed by 4 bases and 2 bases, with 10 bases remaining between them. This CDR3 reads CASSPGSPGANVLTF. CDR3 DNA: TGCGCCAGCAGCCCGGGATCCCCTGGGGCCAACGTCCTGACTTTC. Supplemented by reference TRBV5-1 and TRBJ2-6, the full variable domain reads KAGVTQTPRYLIKTRGQQVTLSCSPISGHRSVSWYQQTPGQGLQFLFEYFSETQRNKGNFPGRFSGRQFSNSRSEMNVSTLELGDSALYLCASSPGSPGANVLTFGAGSRLTVL.

The rearrangement uses TRBV10-2 and TRBJ1-5; D may be TRBD1 (5 bases). The CDR3 has 17 residues. Germline values: CDR1 WSHSY, CDR2 SAAADI. V lost 6 bases to trimming and J lost 1 base, with 19 bases between them. In nucleotides, the CDR3 is TGCGCCAGCAGCCGGGCGGGGGGGTCTTTGAGCAATCAGCCCCAGCATTTT. It encodes CASSRAGGSLSNQPQHF.

The chain joins TRBV7-2 to TRBJ1-1; 7 bases line up with TRBD1. CDR1 and CDR2 from the germline V gene are SGHTA and FQGNSA. V was clipped by 1 base and J by 2 bases; unmatched bases: 7. The CDR3 extends over 16 amino acids. The CDR3 nucleotides are TGTGCCAGCAGCTTAGAGGGGGCCCTCCTCAACACTGAAGCTTTCTTT. Protein: CASSLEGALLNTEAFF.

The J gene is TRBJ2-1, the V gene TRBV9; 9 bases line up with TRBD2. The J segment lost 11 bases and the V segment lost 3 bases, leaving 6 bases of the junction unmatched. Germline CDR1 reads SGDLS; CDR2 reads YYNGEE. The CDR3 has 13 amino acids. CDR3 amino acids: CASSARTSDKQFF. The CDR3 DNA reads as TGTGCCAGCAGCGCCAGGACTAGCGATAAGCAGTTCTTC.

The chain has TRBV6-2 or TRBV6-3 and TRBJ1-5; 10 bases map to TRBD1. Germline CDR1 and CDR2: MNHEY and SVGEGT. J lost 4 bases, V lost 0 bases, and 12 bases had no gene match. The CDR3 consists of 19 residues. CDR3 DNA: TGTGCCAGCAGTTACTCGGCGCATTACGGGACAGGGGAAAATCAGCCCCAGCATTTT. Protein sequence: CASSYSAHYGTGENQPQHF.

The rearrangement links TRBV10-3 to TRBJ1-2; 7 bases align to TRBD1. CDR3 length equals 11 residues. Germline values: CDR1 ENHRY, CDR2 SYGVKD. Unmatched junction bases numbered 1, after V lost 6 bases and J lost 6 bases. The CDR3 DNA reads as TGTGCCATCAGGCAGGGGGATGGCTACACCTTC. This sequence encodes CAIRQGDGYTF.

CDR3 loop: CASSLGGGYLDEQYF. The CDR3 DNA sequence: TGTGCCAGTAGCTTGGGGGGAGGGTACCTCGACGAGCAGTACTTC. The rearrangement uses TRBV19 and TRBJ2-7, with TRBD2 identical over 7 bases. Looked up from germline, CDR1 is LNHDA and CDR2 is SQIVND (reference sequence). Germline trimming cut 6 bases from V and 5 bases from J; bases unmatched to any gene: 13. The CDR3 runs 15 residues.

V usage is TRBV4-1 and J usage is TRBJ1-2; a weak D match, TRBD1 (6 bases). Trimming took 4 bases from V and 2 from J, leaving 11 bases between them. This CDR3 comprises 14 residues. Germline values: CDR1 MGHRA, CDR2 YSYEKL. As DNA, the CDR3 is TGCGCCAGCAGCCTTCTAAGGGGGAACTATGGCTACACCTTC. Protein: CASSLLRGNYGYTF.

This clone was seen more than once but under ten times. The chain employs TRBV3-1 (or the pseudogene TRBV3-2) and TRBJ1-2; the D gene is possibly TRBD1 (6 bases). The CDR3 has 13 residues. CDR1 and CDR2 (germline): LGHDT, YNNKEL (reference sequence). The V end was cut by 2 bases, the J end by 5 bases, with 9 bases between. The CDR3 sequence is CASSQPDRYGYTF. DNA of the CDR3: TGTGCCAGCAGCCAACCAGACAGGTATGGCTACACCTTC.

This sequence joins TRBV7-9 and TRBJ2-6, with 14 bases aligning to TRBD2. Germline V gene data show CDR1 as SEHNR and CDR2 as FQNEAQ (reference sequence). The V gene end was trimmed by 5 bases and the J gene end by 0 bases; junction bases not matched to a gene: 6. The CDR3 is 19 amino acids. The CDR3 reads CASSLRGLAGVSGANVLTF. CDR3 bases: TGTGCCAGCAGCCTACGGGGACTAGCGGGAGTCTCTGGGGCCAACGTCCTGACTTTC.

The chain is built from TRBV12-5 and TRBJ1-1, with TRBD1 matching over 7 bases. This CDR3 comprises 15 residues. Germline CDR1 LGHNT, CDR2 FRNRAP. V lost 4 bases to trimming and J lost 0 bases; unmatched junction nucleotides: 5. Here the CDR3 reads CASGSTGTLNTEAFF. The CDR3 DNA is TGTGCTAGTGGTTCGACAGGGACCCTGAACACTGAAGCTTTCTTT.

The chain carries TRBV19 and TRBJ1-5; possible D gene TRBD1, 5 bases. Germline V gene data show CDR1 as LNHDA and CDR2 as SQIVND (reference sequence). This CDR3 comprises 14 residues. Between the trimmed V and J ends, which lost 4 bases and 9 bases, there was a span of 16 bases. CDR3 loop: CASSSDRILTPQHF. The CDR3, as DNA: TGTGCCAGTAGTAGTGACAGAATCCTGACGCCCCAGCATTTT. Looking up the rest from reference TRBV19 and TRBJ1-5 gives the full variable domain: DGGITQSPKYLFRKEGQNVTLSCEQNLNHDAMYWYRQDPGQGLRLIYYSQIVNDFQKGDIAEGYSVSREKKESFPLTVTSAQKNPTAFYLCASSSDRILTPQHFGDGTRLSIL.

V gene TRBV5-4 combines with J gene TRBJ1-2, with TRBD1 matching over 8 bases. Germline trimming cut 4 bases from V and 4 bases from J; bases unmatched to any gene: 6. The CDR3 consists of 14 residues. CDR1 SGHNT and CDR2 YYREEE come from the germline V gene (reference sequence). The CDR3 DNA sequence: TGTGCCAGCAGCCCCGACAGGGGAGGCTATGGCTACACCTTC. Translated: CASSPDRGGYGYTF.

Note on this clone: One junction end does not reproduce the germline sequence, and a read error may be involved. The rearrangement uses TRBV7-7 and TRBJ2-5; D is unclear. This CDR3 is built from 13 residues. The germline V gene encodes CDR1 SSHAT and CDR2 FNYEAQ (reference sequence). The CDR3 spells CASSFTPQETQYF. The CDR3 DNA follows: TGTGCTAGCAGCTTCACCCCTCAGGAGACCCAGTACTTC.

The V gene is TRBV20-1, the J gene TRBJ1-2, with TRBD1 as a possible D gene (6 bases). The germline V gene has CDR1 DFQATT and CDR2 SNEGSKA (reference sequence). Trimming removed 5 bases at V and 5 bases at J, with 9 bases between. The CDR3 consists of 11 residues. The CDR3 DNA follows: TGCAGTGCTGGCCAGGGGTATGGCTACACCTTC. Translated, it gives CSAGQGYGYTF.